This TCR beta chain was captured in a study of blood T cells in healthy people across ages. Findings and caveats of the study: CMV status of donors was not determined, possibly confounding expanded clonotype changes. Any conclusive comparison of naive versus antigen-experienced cells was prevented by using unsorted PBMCs. In long-lived donors, naive CD4+ cell counts and diversity exceeded those of aged donors.

Sample-barcoded 5' priming and a J-beta primer mix drove a second PCR of 7 to 11 cycles. Each cDNA molecule was tagged by a template-switch adaptor with 12 random nucleotides. TCRdb re-derived calls from the 5' RACE reads in MiXCR, one entry per CDR3 protein. The table records 850,000 to 1,100,000 distinct CDR3 sequences, 30% to 40% of them present only once. Germline V lookup: CDR1 DFQATT, CDR2 SNEGSKA (reference sequence). This CDR3 is built from 12 residues. Trimming left V 8 bases short and J 1 base short, with 12 bases between. A note on this clonotype: Antigen: not known.

The chain carries TRBV20-1 and TRBJ2-7; the D is unclear. This receptor was obtained from a man aged 18 to 29 in good health. Sequences were obtained from blood. The CDR3 nucleotides are TGCAGTACCAGAAAGCTATCCTACGAGCAGTACTTC. Amino acid sequence: CSTRKLSYEQYF.